What follows are 16 T cell receptor beta chains derived from one specimen sequenced in a study of T cells in localized non-small cell lung cancer. Assay used: immunoSEQ multiplex PCR; TCRdb lists only in-frame clones, some missing. The sample includes more than 10,000 clones, 85% to 90% of them seen just once. The sample here was peripheral blood, taken before any cancer treatment. The receptor source for this set is a male donor aged 60 or over with stage III lung adenocarcinoma.

This clone was picked up one time. The chain employs TRBV19 and TRBJ2-7, with a possible D match to TRBD2 (5 bases). This CDR3 spans 17 amino acids. Between the trimmed V and J ends, which lost 0 bases and 0 bases, there was a span of 15 bases. Germline lookup yields CDR1 LNHDA and CDR2 SQIVND (reference sequence). In DNA form, the CDR3 reads TGTGCCAGTAGTATAGATCTGAGGGCGGCGGGCTCCTACGAGCAGTACTTC. It codes for CASSIDLRAAGSYEQYF.

The V call is TRBV5-1, the J call TRBJ1-5; tentatively, D is TRBD1 (5 bases). The length of the CDR3 is 17 residues. Germline CDR1 and CDR2: SGHRS and YFSETQ. Trimming pared 0 bases from V and 3 bases from J, leaving 16 bases between. The CDR3 nucleotides read TGCGCCAGCAGCTTGGGATCTGGAGGGGTTAACAATCAGCCCCAGCATTTT. Its protein product is CASSLGSGGVNNQPQHF.

The J gene is TRBJ2-3, the V gene TRBV7-9; the D gene is possibly TRBD1 (6 bases). There are 15 residues in the CDR3. Looked up from germline, CDR1 is SEHNR and CDR2 is FQNEAQ (reference sequence). V lost 5 bases to trimming and J lost 4 bases, with 16 bases between them. As DNA, the CDR3 is TGTGCCAGCAGCCCCGGACAGACCAATTCAGATACGCAGTATTTT. Its translation is CASSPGQTNSDTQYF. Complete variable domain (other parts from reference TRBV7-9 and TRBJ2-3): DTGVSQNPRHKITKRGQNVTFRCDPISEHNRLYWYRQTLGQGPEFLTYFQNEAQLEKSRLLSDRFSAERPKGSFSTLEIQRTEQGDSAMYLCASSPGQTNSDTQYFGPGTRLTVL.

This sequence joins TRBV27 and TRBJ2-5; D may be TRBD1 or TRBD2 (5 bases each). Trimming removed 3 bases at V and 5 bases at J, with 10 bases between. The germline gives CDR1 MNHEY, CDR2 SMNVEV (reference sequence). This CDR3 contains 13 residues. The CDR3 nucleotides read TGTGCCAGCAGTTTCGGCAGGGAGGAGACCCAGTACTTC. Amino acids: CASSFGREETQYF.

V and J are TRBV2 and TRBJ1-1, with D unclear. CDR3 size: 13 residues. Germline V gene data show CDR1 as SNHLY and CDR2 as FYNNEI. Trimming took off 7 bases at V and 4 bases at J, with 13 bases between the two ends. As DNA, the CDR3 is TGTGCCAGCACTGACCCGTCTCGCACTGAAGCTTTCTTT. Translation: CASTDPSRTEAFF.

CDR3 in amino acids: CASSPSTAGPLSNYGYTF. For the CDR3, the DNA is TGTGCCAGCAGCCCAAGCACAGCAGGCCCCCTATCTAACTATGGCTACACCTTC. The chain has TRBV7-2 and TRBJ1-2; no definite D call. Germline CDR1 reads SGHTA; CDR2 reads FQGNSA. The CDR3 covers 18 residues. Trimming shortened V by 5 bases and J by 0 bases, and 22 bases separated the two germline ends.

Note on this clone: In this CDR3 the conserved last residue, phenylalanine or tryptophan, is missing, so a read error is likely. The DNA is omitted, as the CDR3 cannot be located on it reliably, and the CDR3 follows TCRdb's listing. The chain recombines TRBV21-1 with TRBJ1-1; the DNA was not compared with TRBD1, the D call given in the table. TRBV21-1 is listed as a pseudogene. Both ends counted, the CDR3 spans 17 residues. CDR3 region: CASSKGDSSTGGPRKNV.

The J gene is TRBJ2-1, the V gene TRBV27; no clear D. The CDR3 loop spans 15 amino acids. Trimming removed 2 bases at V and 7 bases at J, with 15 bases between. Germline-derived CDR1 and CDR2 are MNHEY and SMNVEV (reference sequence). The CDR3 loop reads CASSLGVAVRNEQFF. The CDR3 DNA reads TGTGCCAGCAGTTTAGGGGTTGCAGTGAGAAATGAGCAGTTCTTC.

The V gene is TRBV6-5, the J gene TRBJ2-7; the D is unclear. Germline loops: CDR1 MNHEY, CDR2 SVGAGI. This CDR3 has 13 residues. Trimming removed 2 bases from V and 2 bases from J, with 7 bases in between. In nucleotides, the CDR3 is TGTGCCAGCAGTTACGCGGTCGCCTACGAGCAGTACTTC. Protein sequence: CASSYAVAYEQYF.

This chain links TRBV7-6 with TRBJ2-5; 10 nucleotides align to TRBD2. This CDR3 spans 17 amino acids. The germline CDR1 and CDR2 sequences are SGHVS and FNYEAQ. With V trimmed by 0 bases and J by 5 bases, 9 bases remained unmatched. DNA for the CDR3: TGTGCCAGCAGCTTAGCGCCTAGCGGGAGTGGAGGGGAGACCCAGTACTTC. Protein: CASSLAPSGSGGETQYF.

The rearrangement links TRBV5-6 to TRBJ2-1, with TRBD2 as a possible D gene (7 bases). The CDR3 loop spans 18 amino acids. V shed 0 bases and J shed 0 bases, with 16 bases lying between them. Germline CDR1 reads SGHDT; CDR2 reads YYEEEE. CDR3 amino acids: CASSLGGGESASYNEQFF. CDR3 in DNA: TGTGCCAGCAGCTTGGGAGGGGGGGAGAGTGCCTCCTACAATGAGCAGTTCTTC.

The chain is built from TRBV21-1 and TRBJ1-2. TRBV21-1 is described as a pseudogene. The CDR3 length is 15 residues. The CDR3 sequence is CASSTRDLGTYGYTF. The CDR3 region has the DNA TGTGCCAGCAGCACACGGGATTTAGGGACCTATGGCTACACCTTC.

This chain joins TRBV19 and TRBJ2-7, with D maybe TRBD2 (6 bases). This CDR3 contains 15 residues. Germline CDR1 reads LNHDA; CDR2 reads SQIVND (reference sequence). V dropped 8 bases and J dropped 0 bases, with 17 bases sitting between them. CDR3 residues: CASLKGTPTSYEQYF. CDR3 sequence (DNA): TGTGCCAGTTTAAAGGGGACTCCTACCTCCTACGAGCAGTACTTC.

This chain connects TRBV5-4 to TRBJ1-1; D not resolved. This CDR3 comprises 13 residues. Germline CDR1 SGHNT, CDR2 YYREEE (reference sequence). Trimming cost V 0 bases and J 11 bases, with 14 bases left between them. The CDR3 sequence: CASSLGQAADAFF. In DNA form, the CDR3 reads TGTGCCAGCAGCTTGGGCCAGGCGGCAGACGCTTTCTTT. Full variable domain (missing parts from reference TRBV5-4 and TRBJ1-1): ETGVTQSPTHLIKTRGQQVTLRCSSQSGHNTVSWYQQALGQGPQFIFQYYREEENGRGNFPPRFSGLQFPNYSSELNVNALELDDSALYLCASSLGQAADAFFGQGTRLTVV.

The chain recombines TRBV18 with TRBJ2-5, with 10 bases aligning to TRBD2. From germline, CDR1 is KGHSH and CDR2 LQKENI. Trimming at V came to 3 bases and at J to 0 bases, leaving 7 bases not matched to a gene. The CDR3 is 17 amino acids. The CDR3 loop is CASSPHQGLADQETQYF. The CDR3 DNA follows: TGTGCCAGCTCACCGCATCAAGGACTAGCGGACCAAGAGACCCAGTACTTC.

The rearrangement joins TRBV5-6 to TRBJ2-2; TRBD2 matches 8 bases. Germline V gene sequence: CDR1 SGHDT, CDR2 YYEEEE. Trimming at V came to 3 bases and at J to 6 bases, leaving 7 bases not matched to a gene. This CDR3 region has 15 residues. CDR3 amino acids: CASSWGLGPSGELFF. CDR3 DNA sequence: TGTGCCAGCAGCTGGGGACTAGGTCCGTCCGGGGAGCTGTTTTTT. The variable domain in full, completed from reference TRBV5-6 and TRBJ2-2, reads DAGVTQSPTHLIKTRGQQVTLRCSPKSGHDTVSWYQQALGQGPQFIFQYYEEEERQRGNFPDRFSGHQFPNYSSELNVNALLLGDSALYLCASSWGLGPSGELFFGEGSRLTVL.